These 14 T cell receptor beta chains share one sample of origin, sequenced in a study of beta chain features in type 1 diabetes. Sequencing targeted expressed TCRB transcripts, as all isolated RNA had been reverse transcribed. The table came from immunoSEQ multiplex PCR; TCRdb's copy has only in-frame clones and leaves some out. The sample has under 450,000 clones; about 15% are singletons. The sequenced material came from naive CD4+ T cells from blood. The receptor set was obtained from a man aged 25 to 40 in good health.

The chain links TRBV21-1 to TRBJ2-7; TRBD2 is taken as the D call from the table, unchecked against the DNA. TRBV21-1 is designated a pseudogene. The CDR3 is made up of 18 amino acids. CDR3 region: CASSKVGHSGRAPFEQYV. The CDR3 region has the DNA TGTGCCAGCAGCAAAGTGGGCCATAGCGGGAGGGCCCCTTTCGAGCAGTACGTC.

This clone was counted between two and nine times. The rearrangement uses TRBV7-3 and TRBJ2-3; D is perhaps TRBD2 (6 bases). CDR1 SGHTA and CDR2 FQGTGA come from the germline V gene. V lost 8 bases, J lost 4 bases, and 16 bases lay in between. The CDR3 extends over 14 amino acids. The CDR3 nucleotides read TGTGCCAGCCAGACGGGGTTAGCGGCAGATACGCAGTATTTT. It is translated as CASQTGLAADTQYF.

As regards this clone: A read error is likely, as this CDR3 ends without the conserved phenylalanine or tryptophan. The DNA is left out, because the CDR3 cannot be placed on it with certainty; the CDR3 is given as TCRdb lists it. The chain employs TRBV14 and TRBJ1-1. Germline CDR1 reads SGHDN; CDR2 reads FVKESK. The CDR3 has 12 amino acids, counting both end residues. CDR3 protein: CASSQWGEFVVE.

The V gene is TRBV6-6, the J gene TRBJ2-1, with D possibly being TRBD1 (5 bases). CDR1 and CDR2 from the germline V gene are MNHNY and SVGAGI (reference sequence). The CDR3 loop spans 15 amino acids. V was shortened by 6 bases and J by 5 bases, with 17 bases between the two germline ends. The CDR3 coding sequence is TGTGCCAGCAGCCACAACAGGTTAAATGACAATGAGCAGTTCTTC. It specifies CASSHNRLNDNEQFF.

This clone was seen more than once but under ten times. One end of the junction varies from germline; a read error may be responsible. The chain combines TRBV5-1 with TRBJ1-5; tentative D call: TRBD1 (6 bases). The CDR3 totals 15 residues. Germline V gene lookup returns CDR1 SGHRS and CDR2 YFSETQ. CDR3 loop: CASSLEGRGKQPQHF. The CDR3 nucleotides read TGCGCCAGCAGCTTGGAAGGCAGGGGCAAGCAGCCCCAGCATTTT.

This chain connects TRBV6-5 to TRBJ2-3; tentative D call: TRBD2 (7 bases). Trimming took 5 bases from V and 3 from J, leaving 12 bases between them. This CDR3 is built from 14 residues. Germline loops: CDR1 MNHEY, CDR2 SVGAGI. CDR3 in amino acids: CASSLQGLTDTQYF. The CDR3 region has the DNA TGTGCCAGCAGTCTACAGGGACTAACAGATACGCAGTATTTT.

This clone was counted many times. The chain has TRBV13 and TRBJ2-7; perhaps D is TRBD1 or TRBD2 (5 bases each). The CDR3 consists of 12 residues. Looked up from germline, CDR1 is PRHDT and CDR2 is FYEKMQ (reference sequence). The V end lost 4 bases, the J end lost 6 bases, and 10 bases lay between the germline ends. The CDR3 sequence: CASSYGTGEQYF. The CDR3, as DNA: TGTGCCAGCAGCTACGGGACGGGCGAGCAGTACTTC. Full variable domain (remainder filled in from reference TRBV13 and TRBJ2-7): AAGVIQSPRHLIKEKRETATLKCYPIPRHDTVYWYQQGPGQDPQFLISFYEKMQSDKGSIPDRFSAQQFSDYHSELNMSSLELGDSALYFCASSYGTGEQYFGPGTRLTVT.

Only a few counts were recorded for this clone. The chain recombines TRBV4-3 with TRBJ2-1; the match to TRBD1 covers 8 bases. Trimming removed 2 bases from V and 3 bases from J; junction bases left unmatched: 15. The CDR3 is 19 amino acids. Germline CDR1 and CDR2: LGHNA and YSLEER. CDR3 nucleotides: TGCGCCAGCAGCCAATTTGGACAGGGAGGTCGGGTAGGCTACAATGAGCAGTTCTTC. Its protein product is CASSQFGQGGRVGYNEQFF.

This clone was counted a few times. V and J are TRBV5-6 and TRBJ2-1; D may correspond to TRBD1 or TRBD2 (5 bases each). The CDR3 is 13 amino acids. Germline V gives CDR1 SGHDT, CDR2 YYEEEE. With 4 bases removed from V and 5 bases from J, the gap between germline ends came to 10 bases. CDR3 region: CASSPGPHNEQFF. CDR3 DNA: TGTGCCAGCAGCCCGGGACCACACAATGAGCAGTTCTTC.

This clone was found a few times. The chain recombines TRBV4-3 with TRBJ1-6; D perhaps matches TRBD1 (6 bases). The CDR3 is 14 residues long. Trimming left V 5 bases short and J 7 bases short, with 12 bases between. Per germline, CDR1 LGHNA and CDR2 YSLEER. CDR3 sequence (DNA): TGCGCCAGCAGCATAAACAGGGTAAATTCACCCCTCCACTTT. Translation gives CASSINRVNSPLHF.

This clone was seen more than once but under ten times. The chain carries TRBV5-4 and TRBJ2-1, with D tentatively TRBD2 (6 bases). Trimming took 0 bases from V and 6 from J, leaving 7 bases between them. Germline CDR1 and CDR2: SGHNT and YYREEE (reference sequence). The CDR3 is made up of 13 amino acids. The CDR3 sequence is CASSLAEGNEQFF. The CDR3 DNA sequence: TGTGCCAGCAGCTTGGCGGAGGGCAATGAGCAGTTCTTC.

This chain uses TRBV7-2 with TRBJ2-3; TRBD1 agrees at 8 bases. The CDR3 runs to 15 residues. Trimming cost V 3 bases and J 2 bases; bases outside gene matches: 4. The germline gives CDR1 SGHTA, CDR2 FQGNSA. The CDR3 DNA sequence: TGTGCCAGCAGCTTCCAGACAGGGGCCACAGATACGCAGTATTTT. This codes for CASSFQTGATDTQYF. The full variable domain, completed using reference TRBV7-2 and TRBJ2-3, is GAGVSQSPSNKVTEKGKDVELRCDPISGHTALYWYRQSLGQGLEFLIYFQGNSAPDKSGLPSDRFSAERTGGSVSTLTIQRTQQEDSAVYLCASSFQTGATDTQYFGPGTRLTVL.

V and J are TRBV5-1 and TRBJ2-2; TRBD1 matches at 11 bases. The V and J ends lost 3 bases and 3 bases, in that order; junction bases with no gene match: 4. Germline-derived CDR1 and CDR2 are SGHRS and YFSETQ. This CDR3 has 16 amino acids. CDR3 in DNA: TGCGCCAGCAGCTCGCTGGGACAGGGGGACACCGGGGAGCTGTTTTTT. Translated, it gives CASSSLGQGDTGELFF.

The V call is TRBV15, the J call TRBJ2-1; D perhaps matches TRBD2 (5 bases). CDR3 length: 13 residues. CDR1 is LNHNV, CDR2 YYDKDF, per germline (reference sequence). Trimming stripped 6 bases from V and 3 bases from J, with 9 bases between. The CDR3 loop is CATRTGIYNEQFF. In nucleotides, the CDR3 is TGTGCCACCAGGACGGGGATCTACAATGAGCAGTTCTTC. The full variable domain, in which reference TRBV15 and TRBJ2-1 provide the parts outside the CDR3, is DAMVIQNPRYQVTQFGKPVTLSCSQTLNHNVMYWYQQKSSQAPKLLFHYYDKDFNNEADTPDNFQSRRPNTSFCFLDIRSPGLGDTAMYLCATRTGIYNEQFFGPGTRLTVL.